Given below is one T cell receptor beta chain in context. No antigen is known for it. Per-nucleotide qualities are absent, and no much larger clonotype sits a single base away. Preparation of the library involved PCR. These reads were obtained on an Illumina HiSeq 2500. Molecular barcoding was employed in the preparation of TCR libraries, with unique molecular identifiers being used to normalize TCRbeta repertoire quantification. Through fastp at Q25 and MiXCR, TCRdb rebuilt clones from the public reads, retaining in-frame beta chains. Rows matching on CDR3 protein sequence are summarized as one entry with the most common DNA and genes. The sample table lists 250,000 to 400,000 distinct CDR3 sequences, more than 20% of them with a count of one. About 10% of the sample is in the top ten clones. This record comes from a study of T-cell reconstitution after alpha-beta-depleted transplantation in children (TCRdb year 2016). With respect to the entire study: T-cell immune reconstitution after TCRalphabeta/CD19-depleted allogeneic hematopoietic cell transplantation in children was quantitatively tracked in the study by means of TCR repertoire profiling. Overall study results and their limits: In some patients, the high TCRbeta diversity seen at day 60 was put down to recipient T cells and intrathymic progenitors that had survived conditioning. The apparently early alphabetaT-cell count recovery about two months after transplant was reportedly dependent on only several hundred rapidly expanded clones derived from non-depleted graft cells. The frequencies of hyperexpanded clones fell over the following months, and after one year, T-cell counts and TCRbeta diversity were mostly attributed to newly produced T cells.

Per the publication, the treatment or condition label means: allogeneic hematopoietic cell transplantation with graft depleted of TCRalphabeta T cells and CD19 B cells. The transplant recipients were children given TCRalphabeta/CD19-depleted allogeneic hematopoietic cell grafts. The sample in question was PBMCs, mostly from graft donor cells, obtained 180 days after TCRalphabeta/CD19-depleted stem cell transplant. The TCR was taken from a male patient younger than 18 who had a stem cell transplant for acute lymphoblastic leukemia, so the T cells may come from the graft donor.

The CDR3 region: CASSPGGDWAKNIQYF. The bases are TGCGCCAGCAGCCCCGGGGGGGATTGGGCCAAAAACATTCAGTACTTC. The chain uses TRBV5-1 and TRBJ2-4; the junction holds 8 bases that match TRBD2. CDR1 and CDR2 were assigned from the germline V gene as SGHRS and YFSETQ. The CDR3 runs 16 residues from the cysteine to the phenylalanine. Only the CDR3 part of the read is kept: 48 bases, read in frame from the first base. At the junction V is shortened by 4 bases and J by 1 base; bases outside the gene matches: 7.